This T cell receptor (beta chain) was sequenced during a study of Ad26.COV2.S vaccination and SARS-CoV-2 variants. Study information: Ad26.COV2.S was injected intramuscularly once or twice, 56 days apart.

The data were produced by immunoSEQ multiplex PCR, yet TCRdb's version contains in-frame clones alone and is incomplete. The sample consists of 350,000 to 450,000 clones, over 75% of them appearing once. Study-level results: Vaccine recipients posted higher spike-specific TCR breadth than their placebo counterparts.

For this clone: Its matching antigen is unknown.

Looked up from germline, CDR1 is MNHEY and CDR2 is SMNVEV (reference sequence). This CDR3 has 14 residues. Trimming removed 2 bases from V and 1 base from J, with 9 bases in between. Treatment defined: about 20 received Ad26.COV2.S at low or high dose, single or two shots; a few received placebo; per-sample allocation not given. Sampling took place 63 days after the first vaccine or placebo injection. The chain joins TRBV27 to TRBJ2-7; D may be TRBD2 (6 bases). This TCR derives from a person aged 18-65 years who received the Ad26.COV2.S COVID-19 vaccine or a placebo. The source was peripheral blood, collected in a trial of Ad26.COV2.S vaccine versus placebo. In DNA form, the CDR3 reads TGTGCCAGCAGTTTACAAGGGACTTCCTACGAGCAGTACTTC. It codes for CASSLQGTSYEQYF.